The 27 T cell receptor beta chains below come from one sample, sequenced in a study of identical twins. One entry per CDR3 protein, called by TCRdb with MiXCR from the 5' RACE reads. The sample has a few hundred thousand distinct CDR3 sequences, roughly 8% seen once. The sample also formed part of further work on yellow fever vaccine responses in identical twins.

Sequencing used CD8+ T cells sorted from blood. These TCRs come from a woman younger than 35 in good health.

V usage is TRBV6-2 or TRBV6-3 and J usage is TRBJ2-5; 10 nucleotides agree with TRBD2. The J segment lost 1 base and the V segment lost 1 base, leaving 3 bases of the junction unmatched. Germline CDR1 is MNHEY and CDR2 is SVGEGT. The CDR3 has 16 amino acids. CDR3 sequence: CASSYWLAGAQETQYF. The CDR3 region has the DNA TGTGCCAGCAGTTACTGGCTAGCGGGAGCCCAAGAGACCCAGTACTTC.

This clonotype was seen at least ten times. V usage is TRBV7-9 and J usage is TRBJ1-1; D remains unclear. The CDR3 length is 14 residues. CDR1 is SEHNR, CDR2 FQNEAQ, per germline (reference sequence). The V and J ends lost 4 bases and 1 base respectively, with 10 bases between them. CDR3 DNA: TGTGCCAGCAGCTCACAGACATCGAACACTGAAGCTTTCTTT. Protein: CASSSQTSNTEAFF.

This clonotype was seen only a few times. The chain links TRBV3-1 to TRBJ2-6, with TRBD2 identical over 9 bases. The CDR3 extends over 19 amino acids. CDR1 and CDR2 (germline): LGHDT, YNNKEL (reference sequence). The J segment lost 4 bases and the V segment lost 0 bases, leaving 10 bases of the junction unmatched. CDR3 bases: TGTGCCAGCAGCCAAGAAGAGATTAGCGGGGGTAACGGGGCCAACGTCCTGACTTTC. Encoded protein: CASSQEEISGGNGANVLTF. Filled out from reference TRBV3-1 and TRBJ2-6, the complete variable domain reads DTAVSQTPKYLVTQMGNDKSIKCEQNLGHDTMYWYKQDSKKFLKIMFSYNNKELIINETVPNRFSPKSPDKAHLNLHINSLELGDSAVYFCASSQEEISGGNGANVLTFGAGSRLTVL.

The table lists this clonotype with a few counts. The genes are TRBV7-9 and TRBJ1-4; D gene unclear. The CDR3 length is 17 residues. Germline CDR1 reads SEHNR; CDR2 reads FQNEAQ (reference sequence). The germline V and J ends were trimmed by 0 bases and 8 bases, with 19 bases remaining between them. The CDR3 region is CASSLASGGLDREKLFF. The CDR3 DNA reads TGTGCCAGCAGCTTAGCATCCGGAGGTTTGGATCGGGAAAAACTGTTTTTT.

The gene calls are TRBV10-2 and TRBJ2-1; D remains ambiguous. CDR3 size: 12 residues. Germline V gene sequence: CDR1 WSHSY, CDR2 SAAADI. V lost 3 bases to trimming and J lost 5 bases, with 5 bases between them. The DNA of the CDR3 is TGCGCCAGCAGTGACTACCACAATGAGCAGTTCTTC. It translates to CASSDYHNEQFF.

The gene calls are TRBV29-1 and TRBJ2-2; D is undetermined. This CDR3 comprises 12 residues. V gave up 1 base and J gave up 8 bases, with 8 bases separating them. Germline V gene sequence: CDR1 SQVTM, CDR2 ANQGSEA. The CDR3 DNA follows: TGCAGCGTTGAAGCGCCGCCGGGGGAGCTGTTTTTT. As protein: CSVEAPPGELFF.

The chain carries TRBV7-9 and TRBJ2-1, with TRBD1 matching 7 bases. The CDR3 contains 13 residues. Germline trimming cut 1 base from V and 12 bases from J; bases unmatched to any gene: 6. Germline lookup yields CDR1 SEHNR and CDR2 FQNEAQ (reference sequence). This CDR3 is CASSLGGQISQFF. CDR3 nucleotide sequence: TGTGCCAGCAGCTTAGGGGGACAGATTTCGCAGTTCTTC.

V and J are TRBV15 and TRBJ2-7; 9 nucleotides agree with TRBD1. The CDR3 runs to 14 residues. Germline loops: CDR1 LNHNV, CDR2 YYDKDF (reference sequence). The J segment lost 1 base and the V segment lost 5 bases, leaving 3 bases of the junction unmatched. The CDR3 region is CATSAGQGSYEQYF. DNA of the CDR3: TGTGCCACCAGCGCGGGACAGGGTTCCTACGAGCAGTACTTC.

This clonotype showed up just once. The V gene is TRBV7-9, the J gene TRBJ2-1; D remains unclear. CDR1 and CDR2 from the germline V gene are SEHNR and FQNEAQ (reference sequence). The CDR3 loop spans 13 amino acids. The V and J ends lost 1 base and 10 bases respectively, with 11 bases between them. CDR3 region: CASSLGPAPEQFF. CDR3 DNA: TGTGCCAGCAGCTTAGGGCCAGCCCCCGAGCAGTTCTTC.

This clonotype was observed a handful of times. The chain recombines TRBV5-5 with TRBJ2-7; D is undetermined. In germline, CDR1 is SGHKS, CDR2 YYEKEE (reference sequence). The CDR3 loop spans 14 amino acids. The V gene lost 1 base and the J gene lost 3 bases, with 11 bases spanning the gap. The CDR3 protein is CASSLLTSYYEQYF. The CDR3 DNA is TGTGCCAGCAGCTTGTTGACCTCTTACTACGAGCAGTACTTC.

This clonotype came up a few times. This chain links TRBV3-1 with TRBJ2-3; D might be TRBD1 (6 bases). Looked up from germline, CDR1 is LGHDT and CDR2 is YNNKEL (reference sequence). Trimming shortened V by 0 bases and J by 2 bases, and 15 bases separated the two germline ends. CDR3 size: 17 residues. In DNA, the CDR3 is TGTGCCAGCAGCCAAGATCGACTGAGACAGGTCACAGATACGCAGTATTTT. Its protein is CASSQDRLRQVTDTQYF.

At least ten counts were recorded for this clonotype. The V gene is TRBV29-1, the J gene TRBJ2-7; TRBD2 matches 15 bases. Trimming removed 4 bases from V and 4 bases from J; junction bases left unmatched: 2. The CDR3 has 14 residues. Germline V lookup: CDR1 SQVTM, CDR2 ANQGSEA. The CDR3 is CSVVGLAGGYEQYF. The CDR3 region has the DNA TGCAGCGTTGTGGGACTAGCGGGGGGATACGAGCAGTACTTC.

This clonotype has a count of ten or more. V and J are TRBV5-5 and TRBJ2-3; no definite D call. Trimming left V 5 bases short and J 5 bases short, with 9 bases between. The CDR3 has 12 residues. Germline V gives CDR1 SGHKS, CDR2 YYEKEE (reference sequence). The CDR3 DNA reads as TGTGCCAGCAGACTGGTGAGAGATACGCAGTATTTT. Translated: CASRLVRDTQYF.

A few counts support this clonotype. The CDR3 protein is CASSRDRELFF. The CDR3 nucleotides are TGCGCCAGCAGCCGGGACAGGGAGCTGTTTTTT. V usage is TRBV5-1 and J usage is TRBJ2-2; perhaps TRBD1 as D (6 bases). Trimming removed 4 bases at V and 9 bases at J, with 7 bases between. This CDR3 spans 11 amino acids. Germline loops: CDR1 SGHRS, CDR2 YFSETQ.

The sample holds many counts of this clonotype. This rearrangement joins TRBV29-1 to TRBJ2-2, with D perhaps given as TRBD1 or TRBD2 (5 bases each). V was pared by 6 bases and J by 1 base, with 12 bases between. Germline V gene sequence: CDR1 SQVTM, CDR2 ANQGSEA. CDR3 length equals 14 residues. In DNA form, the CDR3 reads TGCAGCGTCCCCCGGGACGGGAACACCGGGGAGCTGTTTTTT. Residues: CSVPRDGNTGELFF.

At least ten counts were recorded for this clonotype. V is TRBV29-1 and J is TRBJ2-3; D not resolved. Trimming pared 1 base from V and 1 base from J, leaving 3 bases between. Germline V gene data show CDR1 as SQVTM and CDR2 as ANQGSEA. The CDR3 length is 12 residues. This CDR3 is CSVEGGTDTQYF. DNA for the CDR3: TGCAGCGTTGAAGGGGGCACAGATACGCAGTATTTT.

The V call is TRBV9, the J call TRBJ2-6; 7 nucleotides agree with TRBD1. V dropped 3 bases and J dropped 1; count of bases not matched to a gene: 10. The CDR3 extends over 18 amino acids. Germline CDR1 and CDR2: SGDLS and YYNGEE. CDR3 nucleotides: TGTGCCAGCAGCGCGACCGGGACAGTTAGTTCTGGGGCCAACGTCCTGACTTTC. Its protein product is CASSATGTVSSGANVLTF.

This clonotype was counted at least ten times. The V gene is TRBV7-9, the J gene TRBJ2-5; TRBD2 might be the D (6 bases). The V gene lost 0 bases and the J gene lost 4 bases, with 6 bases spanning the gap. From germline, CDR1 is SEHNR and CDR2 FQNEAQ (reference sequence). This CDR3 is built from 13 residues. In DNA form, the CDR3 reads TGTGCCAGCAGCTTAGCGCGGGGAGAGACCCAGTACTTC. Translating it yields CASSLARGETQYF.

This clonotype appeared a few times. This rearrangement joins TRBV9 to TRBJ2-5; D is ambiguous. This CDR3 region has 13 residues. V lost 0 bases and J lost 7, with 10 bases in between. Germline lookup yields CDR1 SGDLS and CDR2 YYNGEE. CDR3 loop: CASSVEELGTQYF. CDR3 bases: TGTGCCAGCAGCGTAGAGGAGTTAGGGACCCAGTACTTC.

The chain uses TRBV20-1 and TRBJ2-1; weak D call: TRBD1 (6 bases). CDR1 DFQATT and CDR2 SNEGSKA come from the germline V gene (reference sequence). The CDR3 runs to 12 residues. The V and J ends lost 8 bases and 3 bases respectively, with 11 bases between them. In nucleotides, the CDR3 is TGCAGTACGAGGACAGACTACAATGAGCAGTTCTTC. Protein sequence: CSTRTDYNEQFF.

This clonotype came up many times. The DNA for the CDR3 is TGCAGTGCTAGAGATGGGGATCAGCCCCAGCATTTT. Translation gives CSARDGDQPQHF. This chain links TRBV20-1 with TRBJ1-5; no clear D. CDR1 and CDR2 (germline): DFQATT, SNEGSKA (reference sequence). V shed 0 bases and J shed 5 bases, with 5 bases lying between them. The CDR3 is 12 residues long.

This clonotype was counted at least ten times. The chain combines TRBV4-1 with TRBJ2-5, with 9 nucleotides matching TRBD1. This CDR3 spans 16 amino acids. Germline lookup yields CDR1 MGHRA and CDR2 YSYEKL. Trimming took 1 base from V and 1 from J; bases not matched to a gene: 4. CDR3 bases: TGCGCCAGCAGCCAAGTAACAGGGGGCATCCAAGAGACCCAGTACTTC. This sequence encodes CASSQVTGGIQETQYF.

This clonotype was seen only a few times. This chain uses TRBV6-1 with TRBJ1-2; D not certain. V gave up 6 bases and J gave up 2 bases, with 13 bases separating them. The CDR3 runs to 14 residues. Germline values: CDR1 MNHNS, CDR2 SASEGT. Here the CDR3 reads CASSSPRQNYGYTF. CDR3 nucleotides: TGTGCCAGCAGCTCCCCTCGACAAAACTATGGCTACACCTTC.

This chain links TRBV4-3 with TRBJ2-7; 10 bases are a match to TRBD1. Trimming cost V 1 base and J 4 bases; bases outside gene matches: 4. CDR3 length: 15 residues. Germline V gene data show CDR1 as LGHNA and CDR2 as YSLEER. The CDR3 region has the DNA TGCGCCAGCAGCCAAGGGACAGGGGGTATGTACGAGCAGTACTTC. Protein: CASSQGTGGMYEQYF.

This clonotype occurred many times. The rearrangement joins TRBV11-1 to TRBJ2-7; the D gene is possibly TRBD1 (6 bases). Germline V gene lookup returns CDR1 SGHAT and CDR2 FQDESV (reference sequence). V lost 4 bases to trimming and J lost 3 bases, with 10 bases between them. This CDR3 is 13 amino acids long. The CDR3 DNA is TGTGCCAGCAGCTCCAGGGGAAACTACGAGCAGTACTTC. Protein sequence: CASSSRGNYEQYF.

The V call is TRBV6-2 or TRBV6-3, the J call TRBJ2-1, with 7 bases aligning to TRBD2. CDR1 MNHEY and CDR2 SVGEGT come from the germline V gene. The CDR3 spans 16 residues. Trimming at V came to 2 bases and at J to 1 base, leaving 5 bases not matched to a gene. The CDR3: CASSYPAGTSYNEQFF. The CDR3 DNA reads TGTGCCAGCAGTTACCCAGCGGGAACATCCTACAATGAGCAGTTCTTC.

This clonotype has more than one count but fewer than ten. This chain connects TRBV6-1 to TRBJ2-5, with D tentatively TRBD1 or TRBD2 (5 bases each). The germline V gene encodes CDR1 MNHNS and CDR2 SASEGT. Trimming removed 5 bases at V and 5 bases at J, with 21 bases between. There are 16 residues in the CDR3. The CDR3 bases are TGTGCCAGCAGTAAAACCCAGGTCGGGGCTTCCGAGACCCAGTACTTC. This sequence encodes CASSKTQVGASETQYF.